The rows below give T cell receptor beta chains drawn from one sample of a study of blood T cell repertoires in COVID-19. TCRdb's table, derived via immunoSEQ multiplex PCR, lists solely in-frame clones and lacks some. The sample contains some 120,000 clones, more than 70% of which appear only once. The sample was peripheral blood. These receptors were taken from a man between 65 and 85 years old with acute or convalescent COVID-19. Each CDR3 is given with its conserved first and last residue. Fields, in order: CDR3 DNA, CDR3 protein, D gene, V gene, clone size, J gene. The D gene is left open where the match is weak. Clone size is shown for a subset of rows, as once, few, many or a class of expanded clone.

TGTGCCAGTAGTTACTCGGGGGTGGGAGGAGATACGCAGTATTTT | CASSYSGVGGDTQYF | . | TRBV6-5 | . | TRBJ2-3
TGCGCCAGCAACTCAGGGAGGCCCGGGGAGCTGTTTTTT | CASNSGRPGELFF | . | TRBV5-1 | . | TRBJ2-2
TGTGCCAGCATGAGGACAGGGGGAGATGGCTATGGCTACACCTTC | CASMRTGGDGYGYTF | TRBD1 | TRBV11-1 | . | TRBJ1-2
TGTGCCAGCAGCCAGCTAGCGGGGGAAGGGGAGCAGTACTTC | CASSQLAGEGEQYF | TRBD2 | TRBV3-1/TRBV3-2 | . | TRBJ2-7
TGTGCCAGCAGAACAAGGACAGGGGAAGGCTACACCTTC | CASRTRTGEGYTF | TRBD1 | TRBV28 | few | TRBJ1-2
TGTGCCAGCAGCGTTTTAAGCGGGGGGGCCCCCGGGGAGCTGTTTTTT | CASSVLSGGAPGELFF | TRBD2 | TRBV9 | . | TRBJ2-2
TGTGCCATCAGTGAGGGACAGCTCATCTCTGGAAACACCATATATTTT | CAISEGQLISGNTIYF | . | TRBV10-3 | . | TRBJ1-3
TGTGCCAGCAGCCGAATGACAGGGGTCTATGGCTACACCTTC | CASSRMTGVYGYTF | TRBD1 | TRBV5-6 | . | TRBJ1-2
TGCAGCGTTGGGGGGCAGGGGGCAGATACGCAGTATTTT | CSVGGQGADTQYF | TRBD1 | TRBV29-1 | . | TRBJ2-3
TGTGCCAGCAGCCTAGGGGGGCAGGACTATGGCTACACCTTC | CASSLGGQDYGYTF | . | TRBV11-2 | . | TRBJ1-2
TGTGCCAGCAGCTTAGACAGGAATCAGCCCCAGCATTTT | CASSLDRNQPQHF | . | TRBV11-2 | . | TRBJ1-5
TGTGCCAGCTCACCAGGACAGGGCTCTGGAAACACCATATATTTT | CASSPGQGSGNTIYF | TRBD1 | TRBV18 | . | TRBJ1-3
TGTGCCAGTAATGGGGGGACCTATAATTCACCCCTCCACTTT | CASNGGTYNSPLHF | . | TRBV19 | . | TRBJ1-6
TGTGCCAGCAGTTCATCACAGGGGAGGAGGACTGAAGCTTTCTTT | CASSSSQGRRTEAFF | TRBD1 | TRBV28 | . | TRBJ1-1
TGTGCCAGCAGGTGGACAGGGGGCAACACTGAAGCTTTCTTT | CASRWTGGNTEAFF | TRBD1 | TRBV6-6 | . | TRBJ1-1
TGTGCCATCAGTAACCCGGGACTAGCGGGGGAGACCCAGTACTTC | CAISNPGLAGETQYF | TRBD2 | TRBV10-3 | . | TRBJ2-5
TGTGCCAGTAGTATTTTTGGCGGGGGGGCTCCTTACAATGAGCAGTTCTTC | CASSIFGGGAPYNEQFF | TRBD2 | TRBV19 | . | TRBJ2-1
TGTGCCAGCAGCCGGACAGGGGTGGGTCAGCCCCAGCATTTT | CASSRTGVGQPQHF | TRBD1 | TRBV3-1/TRBV3-2 | once | TRBJ1-5
TGTGCCAGCAGCTTGGTTCAGGGCAGGGGGAGAGGCTACACCTTC | CASSLVQGRGRGYTF | TRBD1 | TRBV5-4 | . | TRBJ1-2
TGTGCCAGCAGCTTGACTAGCGGGGGGACCTACGAGCAGTACTTC | CASSLTSGGTYEQYF | TRBD2 | TRBV5-6 | . | TRBJ2-7
TGTGCCATCAGTGATCGGGACAGTTCGAACACCGGGGAGCTGTTTTTT | CAISDRDSSNTGELFF | TRBD1 | TRBV10-3 | . | TRBJ2-2
TGTGCCAGCAGCGTTGGGGGGGCGACCCAAGAGACCCAGTACTTC | CASSVGGATQETQYF | . | TRBV9 | . | TRBJ2-5
TGTGCCAGCAGTAGACAGGGGAAGGGCTACACCTTC | CASSRQGKGYTF | TRBD1 | TRBV6-5 | . | TRBJ1-2
TGTGCCAGCAGCCGGACAGGGGATGGCTACACCTTC | CASSRTGDGYTF | TRBD1 | TRBV28 | . | TRBJ1-2
TGTGCCAGCAGCCCGACAGGGATGGGAAACACCATATATTTT | CASSPTGMGNTIYF | TRBD1 | TRBV13 | . | TRBJ1-3
TGTGCCATCAGTGAGCTATATATGGGGACAGGGAAACGCGAGCAGTACTTC | CAISELYMGTGKREQYF | TRBD1 | TRBV10-3 | . | TRBJ2-7
TGTGCCAGCAGCTCCGACGGGAGGGTGGTCACTGAAGCTTTCTTT | CASSSDGRVVTEAFF | . | TRBV5-5 | . | TRBJ1-1
TGTGCCAGCAGGAGGGACAGGGAGTATGGCTACACCTTC | CASRRDREYGYTF | TRBD1 | TRBV2 | . | TRBJ1-2
TGTGCCAGCAGCTCTACGGGACAGTCTGGCTACACCTTC | CASSSTGQSGYTF | TRBD1 | TRBV6-2/TRBV6-3 | . | TRBJ1-2
TGTGCCAGCAGCCTTCGTCGGACATACGAGCAGTACTTC | CASSLRRTYEQYF | . | TRBV7-2 | . | TRBJ2-7
TGCAGTGCCGTAGGGGGGGGGAAGCAGTTCTTC | CSAVGGGKQFF | . | TRBV20-1 | . | TRBJ2-1
TGTGCCAGCAGCCAAGACACAGGGAAAGCTTTCTTT | CASSQDTGKAFF | . | TRBV7-9 | . | TRBJ1-1
TGTGCCAGCAGCCCCAGGGTAGGCTCTGGAAACACCATATATTTT | CASSPRVGSGNTIYF | . | TRBV9 | . | TRBJ1-3
TGTGCCAGCAGCCACCCCGGACAGGGCCTCTATGGCTACACCTTC | CASSHPGQGLYGYTF | TRBD1 | TRBV11-2 | . | TRBJ1-2
TGTGCCAGCAGCTCTCAGGTTTTCTCTGGGGCCAACGTCCTGACTTTC | CASSSQVFSGANVLTF | . | TRBV7-6 | . | TRBJ2-6
TGTGCCAGCACCCAGAACTATGGCTACACCTTC | CASTQNYGYTF | . | TRBV6-5 | few | TRBJ1-2
TGTGCCAGCAGTTTACGGGGGGGAGTGAGGAACACTGAAGCTTTCTTT | CASSLRGGVRNTEAFF | . | TRBV28 | few | TRBJ1-1
TGTGCCAGCAGCGTAGGGTCACTCTCTGGAAACACCATATATTTT | CASSVGSLSGNTIYF | . | TRBV9 | few | TRBJ1-3
TGCGCCAGCACCGACCGGGACAGGGGGTTGCAGAAACTGTTTTTT | CASTDRDRGLQKLFF | TRBD1 | TRBV5-1 | . | TRBJ1-4
TGTGCCAGTAGTATTTCCGGGGTCGGGGAGCTGTTTTTT | CASSISGVGELFF | . | TRBV19 | . | TRBJ2-2
TGTGCCAGCAGCTCCACGAATTTGATGGGACAGGGCATCTATGGCTACACCTTC | CASSSTNLMGQGIYGYTF | TRBD1 | TRBV7-9 | . | TRBJ1-2
TGTGCCAGCAGCCCTGGGGTGGGGGGGCGAGAGACCCAGTACTTC | CASSPGVGGRETQYF | . | TRBV7-9 | . | TRBJ2-5
TGTGCTAGTGGTTTGTCCGGGAACTATGGCTACACCTTC | CASGLSGNYGYTF | . | TRBV12-5 | . | TRBJ1-2
TGTGCCAGCAGCTTGTCAGGGGGGACCTACGAGCAGTACTTC | CASSLSGGTYEQYF | . | TRBV7-9 | . | TRBJ2-7
TGCGCCAGCAGCTTGGGCGACAGGGAAGATGGCTACACCTTC | CASSLGDREDGYTF | TRBD1 | TRBV5-1 | . | TRBJ1-2
TGTGCCAGCAGCTTGTTTAGCGGAGTTAACACCGGGGAGCTGTTTTTT | CASSLFSGVNTGELFF | . | TRBV7-9 | . | TRBJ2-2
TGTGCCAGCAGAGGACAGGGGTTTCGCAATCAGCCCCAGCATTTT | CASRGQGFRNQPQHF | TRBD1 | TRBV6-5 | . | TRBJ1-5
TGTGCCAGCAGCCCCCCGGGGGACCCCTACGAGCAGTACTTC | CASSPPGDPYEQYF | . | TRBV7-9 | . | TRBJ2-7
TGTGCCAGCAGCCAGGCCAATGAAAACACAGATACGCAGTATTTT | CASSQANENTDTQYF | . | TRBV4-2 | few | TRBJ2-3
TGCGCCAGCAGCCAAGGACAGGGGACAAATCAGCCCCAGCATTTT | CASSQGQGTNQPQHF | TRBD1 | TRBV4-1 | . | TRBJ1-5
TGTGCCAGCAGTGCGGGGGTTTCGACTGAAGCTTTCTTT | CASSAGVSTEAFF | . | TRBV2 | . | TRBJ1-1
TGTGCCAGCAGCCCCGGGACAGGGGTTACAGATACGCAGTATTTT | CASSPGTGVTDTQYF | TRBD1 | TRBV6-6 | once | TRBJ2-3
TGTGCCAGCAGCCCTCCCCTAGCTTTCTTT | CASSPPLAFF | . | TRBV7-9 | . | TRBJ1-1
TGTGCCAGCAGCCGACGGAGCGGGGGGGCCTCGAACACCGGGGAGCTGTTTTTT | CASSRRSGGASNTGELFF | TRBD2 | TRBV6-6 | . | TRBJ2-2
TGTGCCAGCAGCCAAGCCGGACAGGCTTCCCAGCAGTACTTC | CASSQAGQASQQYF | TRBD1 | TRBV3-1/TRBV3-2 | few | TRBJ2-7